This T cell receptor beta chain was obtained from a study of T cell changes during pregnancy in multiple sclerosis. CDR1 MDHEN and CDR2 SYDVKM come from the germline V gene. The CDR3 extends over 18 amino acids. V lost 7 bases to trimming and J lost 8 bases; unmatched junction nucleotides: 20. The table came from immunoSEQ multiplex PCR; TCRdb's copy has only in-frame clones and leaves some out. Of approximately 30,000 clones listed, about 88% are singletons. The chain joins TRBV28 to TRBJ2-3; 11 bases line up with TRBD2. The sequencing used CD8+ T cells from peripheral blood mononuclear cells, collected in the third trimester of pregnancy. This receptor was taken from a female donor with multiple sclerosis, enrolled in a pregnancy study. CDR3: CASTLEFSGRAVVGTQYF. DNA of the CDR3: TGTGCCAGCACCCTCGAGTTTAGCGGGAGGGCCGTAGTCGGTACGCAGTATTTT.